These T cell receptor beta chains were read from a single sample in a study of blood T cell repertoires in COVID-19. Only in-frame clones appear in the TCRdb table, and some are missing; sequencing was by immunoSEQ multiplex PCR. The sample lists hundreds of thousands of clones, 89% occurring once. Input material: peripheral blood. The source of these receptors is a man between 40 and 49 years old with acute or convalescent COVID-19. The CDR3 runs from the conserved cysteine through the conserved F or W. A D gene is named only where the DNA matches it firmly. For some rows the clone size is stated as once, few or many, or as a class when expanded; others skip it.

V	D	J	size	DNA	CDR3
TRBV7-6	-	TRBJ2-3	once	TGTGCCAGCATTCCTAGCGGCACAGATACGCAGTATTTT	CASIPSGTDTQYF
TRBV15	-	TRBJ1-4	-	TGTGCCACCAGCAGAGATCTTACACAAAATAATGAAAAACTGTTTTTT	CATSRDLTQNNEKLFF
TRBV10-3	-	TRBJ2-1	-	TGTGCCATCACCGACGGAGAATCCCATGAGCAGTTCTTC	CAITDGESHEQFF
TRBV5-4	TRBD2	TRBJ2-3	-	TGTGCCAGCAGCTTGTTGATAGCGGGGGGACCCACAGATACGCAGTATTTT	CASSLLIAGGPTDTQYF
TRBV7-6	TRBD1	TRBJ1-1	-	TGTGCCAGCAGCTTAGGGGACAGGGAAATTATTTGGGACACTGAAGCTTTCTTT	CASSLGDREIIWDTEAFF
TRBV10-3	TRBD2	TRBJ2-1	-	TGTGCCATCAGTGAGCCCCCCCTAGCGGCCACCCTGCGCTCCTACAATGAGCAGTTCTTC	CAISEPPLAATLRSYNEQFF
TRBV6-2/TRBV6-3	TRBD1	TRBJ1-5	once	TGTGCCAGCAGTTACCCGGGGGACAGATATAGCAATCAGCCCCAGCATTTT	CASSYPGDRYSNQPQHF
TRBV27	TRBD2	TRBJ2-1	-	TGTGCCAGCAGTTTATCCCTAGCGGGAGCCAATGAGCAGTTCTTC	CASSLSLAGANEQFF
TRBV9	-	TRBJ2-2	many	TGTGCCAGCAGTACTCAGGGGAAGGAGACCGGGGAGCTGTTTTTT	CASSTQGKETGELFF
TRBV20-1	-	TRBJ2-7	-	TGCAGTGCTAGTCCGGGTTCCTACGAGCAGTACTTC	CSASPGSYEQYF
TRBV30	-	TRBJ1-1	-	TGTGCCTGGAGTAACACACCCAACACAGGCCGAGCTTTCTTT	CAWSNTPNTGRAFF
TRBV30	-	TRBJ1-2	-	TGTGCCTGGACTGGCGGGGTAGGGGAAGGCTACACCTTC	CAWTGGVGEGYTF
TRBV5-1	-	TRBJ2-7	-	TGCGCCAGCAGCTTGACCAACTCCAGGGCAGGCGAGCAGTACTTC	CASSLTNSRAGEQYF
TRBV18	-	TRBJ1-3	once	TGTGCCAGCTCACCAAGTTACATCTCTGGAAACACCATATATTTT	CASSPSYISGNTIYF
TRBV30	-	TRBJ1-4	-	TGTGCCTGGGACGGGGGACCTGGGAATAATGAAAAACTGTTTTTT	CAWDGGPGNNEKLFF
TRBV6-5	TRBD2	TRBJ2-5	-	TGTGCCAGCAGTTTGAGCGGGGGGGCCCAGACCCAGTACTTC	CASSLSGGAQTQYF
TRBV4-1	-	TRBJ2-7	-	TGCGCCAGCAGCCAACTACTAGTGATCTACGAGCAGTACTTC	CASSQLLVIYEQYF
TRBV14	TRBD2	TRBJ2-1	once	TGTGCCAGCAGCCCCGGAGTAGCGGGAGGCTACAATGAGCAGTTCTTC	CASSPGVAGGYNEQFF
TRBV10-3	-	TRBJ2-7	-	TGTGCCATCAGCGAAGACAGTTCCGAGCAGTACTTC	CAISEDSSEQYF
TRBV6-6	TRBD1	TRBJ1-5	-	TGTGCCAGCAGGAAACTTTCGGGACAGCGCAATCAGCCCCAGCATTTT	CASRKLSGQRNQPQHF
TRBV6-2/TRBV6-3	TRBD2	TRBJ2-7	once	TGTGCCAGCAGTCCCCTCCAAGGCCTAGCGGGAGTTTCTGAGCAGTACTTC	CASSPLQGLAGVSEQYF
TRBV5-6	-	TRBJ2-5	-	TGTGCCAGCAGCTTGAATTCAGGGTCCAGAGAGACCCAGTACTTC	CASSLNSGSRETQYF
TRBV4-1	-	TRBJ2-7	-	TGCGCCAGCAGCCTGCTATCTAGCCCCCTGCGCTACGAGCAGTACTTC	CASSLLSSPLRYEQYF
TRBV5-3	TRBD2	TRBJ2-1	-	TGTGCCAGAAGCAAAGGACTAGCGGGAGATGGTGAGCAGTTCTTC	CARSKGLAGDGEQFF
TRBV6-5	TRBD2	TRBJ2-5	-	TGTGCCAGCAGTTACTTGGGACTAGCGGGGAGGGAGACCCAGTACTTC	CASSYLGLAGRETQYF
TRBV29-1	TRBD2	TRBJ2-5	-	TGCAGCGGACGACTAGCGGGTAACCAAGAGACCCAGTACTTC	CSGRLAGNQETQYF
TRBV20-1	-	TRBJ1-1	once	TGCAGTGCTGAACTTAGCACTGAAGCTTTCTTT	CSAELSTEAFF